These T cell receptor beta chains were read from a single sample in a study of shared clonotypes between healthy human individuals. Method: immunoSEQ multiplex PCR; TCRdb's copy keeps in-frame clones and lacks some. Found here are just over 2,000,000 clones, about 95% of them singletons; the top ten hold 0.9% to 1.3%. Material: naive CD8+ T cells sorted from blood. These receptors all come from a man aged 18-30 years in good health. The CDR3 runs from the conserved cysteine through the conserved F or W.

j_call v_call cdr3_aa
TRBJ1-1 TRBV6-1 CASRTGSGAVPEAFF
TRBJ1-2 TRBV27 CASSPQTGTFYGYTF
TRBJ2-7 TRBV5-4 CASNTYTGVDTYEQYF
TRBJ2-2 TRBV6-6 CASSLSIRANTGELFF
TRBJ2-2 TRBV7-9 CASRQPTGELFF
TRBJ2-3 TRBV7-9 CASSPPPGKGPDTQYF
TRBJ2-7 TRBV14 CASSQEGTGHFYEQYF
TRBJ2-3 TRBV6-5 CASTLAGPTDTQYF
TRBJ1-1 TRBV7-9 CASSLAPENTEAFF
TRBJ2-1 TRBV7-8 CASSFATGNEQFF
TRBJ1-1 TRBV5-6 CASSLGPREAFF
TRBJ1-1 TRBV5-4 CASSRDRDGTEAFF
TRBJ2-6 TRBV27 CASKNSGANVLTF
TRBJ2-7 TRBV6-6 CASSYSSSLTYEQYF
TRBJ2-1 TRBV4-3 CASSQLMGDEQFF